A single sample gave rise to the 3 T cell receptor beta chains below, sequenced in a study of blood T cell repertoires in COVID-19. Assay used: immunoSEQ multiplex PCR; TCRdb lists only in-frame clones, some missing. Here the sample spans roughly 68,000 clones, 88% being singletons. Sequenced input: peripheral blood. The receptors here all came from a human donor in a cohort sampled during active COVID-19.

The chain is built from TRBV11-2 and TRBJ1-2; TRBD1 is a possible D gene (6 bases). The CDR3 length is 14 residues. Germline values: CDR1 SGHAT, CDR2 FQNNGV. The ends were cut back, 1 base at V and 3 bases at J, with 9 bases in the middle. CDR3 in amino acids: CASSLGRGDYGYTF. The CDR3 nucleotides read TGTGCCAGCAGCTTAGGCAGGGGTGACTATGGCTACACCTTC.

This clone came up a few times. The rearrangement uses TRBV28 and TRBJ1-1, with D maybe TRBD1 (6 bases). V was cut by 7 bases and J by 5 bases, with 17 bases left in between. Germline V gives CDR1 MDHEN, CDR2 SYDVKM. This CDR3 region has 14 residues. The CDR3 loop reads CASIFGGPGTEAFF. In DNA, the CDR3 is TGTGCCAGCATTTTCGGGGGGCCAGGAACTGAAGCTTTCTTT.

The chain uses TRBV7-2 and TRBJ2-7; 7 nucleotides line up with TRBD2. With V trimmed by 1 base and J by 2 bases, 8 bases remained unmatched. The CDR3 extends over 16 amino acids. Germline CDR1 SGHTA, CDR2 FQGNSA. The CDR3 reads CASSLGTAGLTYEQYF. The CDR3 DNA reads as TGTGCCAGCAGCTTAGGTACAGCGGGGCTAACCTACGAGCAGTACTTC.